Described below is a single T cell receptor beta chain sequence and its context. Its cognate antigen is unknown. The germline V gene has CDR1 SGHNT and CDR2 YYREEE (reference sequence). V lost 0 bases and J lost 4, with 13 bases in between. The CDR3 runs to 15 residues. Primers: 60 Vbeta forward and 13 Jbeta reverse. Profiling relied on immunoSEQ multiplex PCR, and the TCRdb table lists in-frame clones only, not all of them. The repertoire holds approximately 140,000 clones, with roughly 88% as singletons. The data originate from a study of cytomegalovirus exposure and HLA in healthy donors. Study-level background: The study's early data release held roughly 90 million unique TCRs from HLA-typed donors. Findings and caveats of the study: Some segments of the V type, notably TRBV6-2 and TRBV6-3, were excluded as indistinguishable. HLA-A and HLA-B allele assignments for most subjects were reportedly predicted accurately using TCR beta sequences. In an earlier analysis, in some 500 donors, most V segments appeared productive either ~87% or ~30% of the time.

The source material was PBMCs. The V gene is TRBV5-4, the J gene TRBJ1-2; D uncertain. This clonotype was obtained from a boy between 10 and 17 years old in good health and CMV-seronegative. This CDR3 is CASSLGGGFLYGYTF. In DNA form, the CDR3 reads TGTGCCAGCAGCTTGGGAGGCGGGTTCCTCTATGGCTACACCTTC.